One and the same sample provided the 23 T cell receptor beta chains below, sequenced in a study of cytomegalovirus exposure and HLA in healthy donors. Use of 60 Vbeta and 13 Jbeta primers characterized the PCR. Using immunoSEQ multiplex PCR, the repertoire was profiled, and TCRdb retains in-frame clones only, with some absent. This table holds more than 150,000 clones, roughly three quarters found once. Specimen: PBMCs. Every receptor here comes from a young woman in good health and CMV-seropositive.

Only a few counts were recorded for this clone. This chain joins TRBV7-2 and TRBJ2-5; possibly TRBD2 for D (6 bases). The DNA matches TRBJ2-7 better at its end, which makes the J call doubtful. Germline V CDR1 and CDR2: SGHTA, FQGNSA. This CDR3 has 14 residues. Here the CDR3 reads CASSLDYVGNEQYF. Here the CDR3 DNA reads TGTGCCAGCAGCTTGGACTACGTCGGGAACGAGCAGTACTTC.

The V and J genes are TRBV2 and TRBJ2-5; no clear D. CDR1 and CDR2 from the germline V gene are SNHLY and FYNNEI. The CDR3 loop spans 12 amino acids. V dropped 7 bases and J dropped 5 bases, with 11 bases sitting between them. DNA of the CDR3: TGTGCCAGCAAGAGGTTCGGGGAGACCCAGTACTTC. This sequence encodes CASKRFGETQYF.

This sequence joins TRBV10-1 and TRBJ1-3, with D perhaps TRBD1 (5 bases). The CDR3 sequence is 15 residues long. Trimming stripped 3 bases from V and 2 bases from J, with 11 bases between. The germline V gene has CDR1 WNHNN and CDR2 SYGVQD (reference sequence). The CDR3 spells CASSDSGGTGNTIYF. The CDR3 nucleotides are TGCGCCAGCAGTGACTCCGGGGGGACTGGAAACACCATATATTTT.

This clone was observed a single time. The rearrangement joins TRBV5-1 to TRBJ2-7; TRBD1 aligns across 12 bases. The ends lost 6 bases at V and 5 bases at J; junction bases unmatched: 6. Germline CDR1 reads SGHRS; CDR2 reads YFSETQ. The CDR3 consists of 14 residues. In DNA, the CDR3 is TGCGCCAGCACGGTGGGACAGGGGGCTAACGAGCAGTACTTC. This gives the protein CASTVGQGANEQYF. The full variable domain, rest sourced from reference TRBV5-1 and TRBJ2-7, is KAGVTQTPRYLIKTRGQQVTLSCSPISGHRSVSWYQQTPGQGLQFLFEYFSETQRNKGNFPGRFSGRQFSNSRSEMNVSTLELGDSALYLCASTVGQGANEQYFGPGTRLTVT.

The rearrangement links TRBV2 to TRBJ1-2, with 8 nucleotides matching TRBD1. The CDR3 consists of 13 residues. Germline V gene lookup returns CDR1 SNHLY and CDR2 FYNNEI. The junction had 3 bases not matched to a gene; V was cut back by 6 bases and J by 3 bases. The DNA for the CDR3 is TGTGCCAGCAGGGCAGGGGGCTACTATGGCTACACCTTC. This sequence encodes CASRAGGYYGYTF.

The gene calls are TRBV2 and TRBJ2-1; 12 bases are a match to TRBD2. The J segment lost 7 bases and the V segment lost 6 bases, leaving 4 bases of the junction unmatched. The germline V gene encodes CDR1 SNHLY and CDR2 FYNNEI. This CDR3 has 14 amino acids. The CDR3 coding sequence is TGTGCCAGCAGGCTAGCGGGGGGGGAGAATGAGCAGTTCTTC. Translating gives CASRLAGGENEQFF.

The chain is built from TRBV5-1 and TRBJ1-4; 9 nucleotides match TRBD1. This CDR3 has 14 amino acids. The J segment lost 8 bases and the V segment lost 4 bases, leaving 6 bases of the junction unmatched. Per the germline V gene, CDR1 is SGHRS and CDR2 is YFSETQ. CDR3 nucleotide sequence: TGCGCCAGCAGCCCCGGACAGGGGCGGGAAAAACTGTTTTTT. Protein: CASSPGQGREKLFF.

This clone was seen a single time. V and J are TRBV7-2 and TRBJ1-3, with 9 bases that match TRBD1. The germline gives CDR1 SGHTA, CDR2 FQGNSA. Trimming cost V 1 base and J 5 bases; bases outside gene matches: 3. The CDR3 spans 15 residues. CDR3 sequence: CASSLDRGQRNTIYF. The CDR3 nucleotides are TGTGCCAGCAGCTTAGACAGGGGGCAAAGAAACACCATATATTTT.

V gene TRBV27 combines with J gene TRBJ2-1, with D possibly being TRBD2 (5 bases). Per the germline V gene, CDR1 is MNHEY and CDR2 is SMNVEV (reference sequence). Deletions cut 6 bases from V and 10 bases from J, with 10 bases between. This CDR3 comprises 11 residues. The CDR3 protein is CASRRVGEQFF. For the CDR3, the DNA is TGTGCCAGCAGGCGGGTTGGGGAGCAGTTCTTC.

The chain joins TRBV7-9 to TRBJ2-5; 9 bases are shared with TRBD1. CDR1 SEHNR and CDR2 FQNEAQ come from the germline V gene (reference sequence). CDR3 length: 16 amino acids. V was pared by 5 bases and J by 2 bases, with 9 bases of the junction left unmatched. CDR3 region: CASSTYRGRDQETQYF. The CDR3, as DNA: TGTGCCAGCAGCACCTACAGGGGGCGAGATCAAGAGACCCAGTACTTC.

This clone was observed a single time. This sequence joins TRBV15 and TRBJ1-6, with no clear D. Germline values: CDR1 LNHNV, CDR2 YYDKDF (reference sequence). This CDR3 is built from 15 residues. V shed 0 bases and J shed 7 bases, with 10 bases lying between them. The CDR3 loop reads CATSRDRGQNSPLHF. The CDR3 nucleotides are TGTGCCACCAGCAGAGATAGAGGTCAAAATTCACCCCTCCACTTT.

The V call is TRBV2, the J call TRBJ2-7, with D perhaps TRBD2 (6 bases). Germline values: CDR1 SNHLY, CDR2 FYNNEI. V lost 7 bases and J lost 1, with 14 bases in between. The CDR3 is 14 amino acids. This chain's CDR3 is CASNVEGGSYEQYF. The CDR3, as DNA: TGTGCCAGCAACGTGGAGGGAGGATCCTACGAGCAGTACTTC.

The chain uses TRBV7-8 and TRBJ2-5, with D perhaps TRBD2 (5 bases). Germline CDR1 reads SGHVS; CDR2 reads FQNEAQ. The CDR3 has 18 amino acids. Trimming shortened V by 1 base and J by 2 bases, and 20 bases separated the two germline ends. This chain's CDR3 is CASSLGRRWTVPQETQYF. The CDR3 DNA reads as TGTGCCAGCAGCTTAGGGCGTAGGTGGACTGTACCGCAAGAGACCCAGTACTTC.

As for this clone: This specimen includes other DNA sequences encoding the same CDR3. The V call is TRBV19, the J call TRBJ2-7; 8 bases line up with TRBD1. CDR3 size: 14 residues. Germline assignment: CDR1 LNHDA and CDR2 SQIVND (reference sequence). Losses at the gene ends were 4 bases for V and 3 bases for J; bases not matched to a gene: 5. The CDR3 reads CASSSGTGNYEQYF. As DNA, the CDR3 is TGTGCCAGTAGTAGCGGGACAGGAAACTACGAGCAGTACTTC.

This chain connects TRBV7-2 to TRBJ2-7; TRBD2 matches 7 bases. Losses at the gene ends were 5 bases for V and 3 bases for J; bases not matched to a gene: 7. Per the germline V gene, CDR1 is SGHTA and CDR2 is FQGNSA. This CDR3 has 14 residues. CDR3 sequence (DNA): TGTGCCAGCAGCGGACTAGGCTCACTCTACGAGCAGTACTTC. Translated: CASSGLGSLYEQYF.

V gene TRBV2 combines with J gene TRBJ1-5; 8 nucleotides agree with TRBD1. CDR3 length: 17 residues. Germline lookup yields CDR1 SNHLY and CDR2 FYNNEI. Trimming at V came to 1 base and at J to 6 bases, leaving 11 bases not matched to a gene. CDR3 loop: CASSEVPNPGGIQPQHF. CDR3 DNA: TGTGCCAGCAGTGAAGTTCCGAACCCAGGGGGCATTCAGCCCCAGCATTTT. The full variable domain, in which reference TRBV2 and TRBJ1-5 provide the parts outside the CDR3, is EPEVTQTPSHQVTQMGQEVILRCVPISNHLYFYWYRQILGQKVEFLVSFYNNEISEKSEIFDDQFSVERPDGSNFTLKIRSTKLEDSAMYFCASSEVPNPGGIQPQHFGDGTRLSIL.

This clone was recorded a few times. The rearrangement links TRBV7-9 to TRBJ2-7; weak D call: TRBD2 (5 bases). The V end lost 2 bases, the J end lost 6 bases, and 5 bases lay between the germline ends. This CDR3 is built from 11 residues. Germline CDR1 is SEHNR and CDR2 is FQNEAQ (reference sequence). The CDR3 spells CASSLSGEQYF. The DNA of the CDR3 is TGTGCCAGCAGCTTAAGCGGCGAGCAGTACTTC. Looking up the rest from reference TRBV7-9 and TRBJ2-7 gives the full variable domain: DTGVSQNPRHKITKRGQNVTFRCDPISEHNRLYWYRQTLGQGPEFLTYFQNEAQLEKSRLLSDRFSAERPKGSFSTLEIQRTEQGDSAMYLCASSLSGEQYFGPGTRLTVT.

This rearrangement joins TRBV5-1 to TRBJ1-3; unclear D gene. The V gene's germline CDR1 is SGHRS and CDR2 YFSETQ. CDR3 length: 14 amino acids. Between the trimmed V and J ends, which lost 0 bases and 4 bases, there was a span of 8 bases. In DNA form, the CDR3 reads TGCGCCAGCAGCTTGGGGGAGGTCGGAAACACCATATATTTT. This gives the protein CASSLGEVGNTIYF.

J is TRBJ1-3 and V is TRBV6-5; D may be TRBD1 (5 bases). The CDR3 spans 16 residues. Trimming took 4 bases from V and 0 from J, leaving 13 bases between them. Germline loops: CDR1 MNHEY, CDR2 SVGAGI. CDR3 sequence: CASSSRQLLSGNTIYF. CDR3 bases: TGTGCCAGCAGTTCCCGACAGTTACTCTCTGGAAACACCATATATTTT.

The chain has TRBV29-1 and TRBJ1-5; no clear D. Germline values: CDR1 SQVTM, CDR2 ANQGSEA. V lost 5 bases and J lost 6, with 26 bases in between. The CDR3 length is 17 residues. The CDR3 DNA sequence: TGCAGCGTTCGCACGTGGGCGAGCCGGTCCCGTGGTCAGCCCCAGCATTTT. Translating gives CSVRTWASRSRGQPQHF.

The V call is TRBV19, the J call TRBJ1-3, with D unresolved. Trimming removed 8 bases at V and 0 bases at J, with 14 bases between. The CDR3 sequence is 15 residues long. The germline V gene encodes CDR1 LNHDA and CDR2 SQIVND (reference sequence). The chain's CDR3 is CASLSGLASGNTIYF. In nucleotides, the CDR3 is TGTGCCAGTCTCTCCGGACTGGCCTCTGGAAACACCATATATTTT.

The chain links TRBV10-3 to TRBJ2-1, with 10 bases matching TRBD1. With 8 bases clipped from V and 6 bases from J, the junction kept 4 bases outside the gene matches. The CDR3 extends over 13 amino acids. Germline V lookup: CDR1 ENHRY, CDR2 SYGVKD. In DNA form, the CDR3 reads TGTGCCATCCGGGACAGGGGACTCAATGAGCAGTTCTTC. It encodes CAIRDRGLNEQFF.

V and J are TRBV19 and TRBJ1-1, with TRBD1 matching 8 bases. The CDR3 sequence is 13 residues long. Unmatched junction bases numbered 7, after V lost 8 bases and J lost 5 bases. Germline values: CDR1 LNHDA, CDR2 SQIVND (reference sequence). The CDR3 DNA reads as TGTGCCAGTGCCCGGGACAGGAGTACTGAAGCTTTCTTT. It encodes CASARDRSTEAFF.